The clone carrying this T cell receptor beta chain was observed at least ten times. Its antigen is not identified. Regarding time point: newly diagnosed GD, antithyroid drugs for less than 3 months. Making the TCR library involved RNA that had been extracted from PBMCs. According to the study, TCR beta libraries were built with iRepertoire HTBI primers and CDR3-region Arm-PCR. TCRdb itself ran the multiplex PCR reads through MiXCR, one entry per CDR3 protein. The sample has roughly 610,000 distinct CDR3 sequences; 15% to 20% are singletons. The entry originates in a study of regulatory T cells in long-lasting Graves disease. Study-level points and caveats: TRBV28, TRBJ1-2 and TRBJ2-5 emerged as the favored segments in persistent disease. Those with persistent Graves' had less TCR diversity than newly diagnosed patients.

The CDR3 is made up of 14 amino acids. Germline CDR1 is MDHEN and CDR2 is SYDVKM. Trimming took off 3 bases at V and 1 base at J, with 10 bases between the two ends. The same data also went into a second study, on T cells in Graves' hyperthyroidism and ophthalmopathy.

The sample in question was peripheral blood mononuclear cells (PBMCs), obtained at new diagnosis, from a patient treated with antithyroid drugs. This chain connects TRBV28 to TRBJ2-7, with D hard to call. The origin of this receptor is a woman aged 30 to 39 with Graves disease. The CDR3 coding sequence is TGTGCCAGCAGTTTGTCTGCACCATCCTACGAGCAGTACTTC. It encodes CASSLSAPSYEQYF.